These T cell receptor beta chains were read from a single sample in a study of lymphopenia after photon versus proton radiotherapy. Libraries were prepared by immunoSEQ multiplex PCR; TCRdb keeps only in-frame clonotypes and omits some of them. The sample yields 50,000 to 70,000 clones, around 90% seen once. This sample comprised peripheral blood, obtained from a patient treated with proton-based radiotherapy. These receptors originate from an older man with esophageal cancer. The CDR3 runs from the conserved cysteine through the conserved F or W. A D gene is named only where the DNA matches it firmly. Clone size appears in some rows only: once, few, many, or a class for an expanded clone.

-	-	TRBV7-9	TRBJ2-7	CASSLISAYEQYF	TGTGCCAGCAGCTTAATTAGCGCCTACGAGCAGTACTTC
-	-	TRBV9	TRBJ2-1	CASSLVGDPSTGEQFF	TGTGCCAGCAGCCTAGTGGGGGATCCGTCCACGGGAGAGCAGTTCTTC
-	TRBD1	TRBV6-5	TRBJ1-1	CASTPDRDYTEAFF	TGTGCCAGCACCCCGGACAGGGACTACACTGAAGCTTTCTTT
-	-	TRBV5-1	TRBJ1-2	CASSPRAGNYGYTF	TGCGCCAGCAGCCCCAGGGCCGGAAACTATGGCTACACCTTC
-	TRBD2	TRBV6-5	TRBJ2-7	CASSYWTSGYEQYF	TGTGCCAGCAGTTACTGGACTAGCGGGTACGAGCAGTACTTC
once	-	TRBV5-1	TRBJ1-2	CASSSVTGGDYGYTF	TGCGCCAGCAGCTCTGTGACGGGTGGGGACTATGGCTACACCTTC
-	TRBD1	TRBV19	TRBJ2-2	CASSARDRANTGELFF	TGTGCCAGTAGTGCCCGGGACAGGGCGAACACCGGGGAGCTGTTTTTT
-	-	TRBV7-9	TRBJ2-2	CASSLDWNTGELFF	TGTGCCAGCAGCTTAGACTGGAACACCGGGGAGCTGTTTTTT
-	TRBD1	TRBV29-1	TRBJ2-7	CSVDGTGLYEQYF	TGCAGCGTCGATGGGACAGGGCTATACGAGCAGTACTTC
-	TRBD2	TRBV19	TRBJ2-5	CASNPRGSSGISETQYF	TGTGCCAGTAACCCCAGGGGCAGTAGCGGGATCTCGGAGACCCAGTACTTC
-	-	TRBV7-2	TRBJ1-6	CASSKPGSSYNSPLHF	TGTGCCAGCAGCAAGCCGGGAAGCTCCTATAATTCACCCCTCCACTTT
-	-	TRBV2	TRBJ2-7	CASSKQGPYEQYF	TGTGCCAGCAGCAAACAGGGACCCTACGAGCAGTACTTC
-	-	TRBV19	TRBJ1-1	CASSTGTPAAFF	TGTGCCAGTAGCACCGGGACCCCCGCAGCTTTCTTT
-	-	TRBV27	TRBJ2-3	CASKRTTTDTQYF	TGTGCCAGCAAAAGAACTACCACAGATACGCAGTATTTT
-	-	TRBV7-2	TRBJ2-7	CASSLKRGSEQYF	TGTGCCAGCAGCTTAAAAAGGGGGAGCGAGCAGTACTTC
-	TRBD1	TRBV5-3	TRBJ2-1	CARSFSCEGALYNEQFF	TGTGCCAGAAGCTTTTCGTGCGAGGGGGCTTTATACAATGAGCAGTTCTTC
-	-	TRBV6-1	TRBJ2-5	CASQLFGGGQETQYF	TGTGCCAGCCAACTTTTCGGGGGCGGCCAAGAGACCCAGTACTTC
once	TRBD1	TRBV7-7	TRBJ2-1	CASSPTTLGQGLFEQFF	TGTGCTAGCAGCCCCACAACTTTGGGACAGGGATTGTTTGAGCAGTTCTTC
-	TRBD2	TRBV7-3	TRBJ2-2	CASSLQRGAGGELFF	TGTGCCAGCAGCCTCCAGCGGGGGGCTGGCGGGGAGCTGTTTTTT
-	-	TRBV2	TRBJ2-5	CASSYSQETQYF	TGTGCCAGCTCATACAGCCAAGAGACCCAGTACTTC
once	-	TRBV9	TRBJ2-1	CASSPYGNEQFF	TGTGCCAGCTCCCCCTATGGGAATGAGCAGTTCTTC
once	-	TRBV6-5	TRBJ2-3	CASRLFESTDTQYF	TGTGCCAGCAGATTATTTGAATCCACAGATACGCAGTATTTT
-	-	TRBV11-2	TRBJ2-3	CASSRRYTQYF	TGTGCCAGCAGCCGGAGATATACGCAGTATTTT
-	-	TRBV5-5	TRBJ1-2	CASSSTGAPYGYTF	TGTGCCAGCAGCTCAACAGGCGCACCCTATGGCTACACCTTC
-	-	TRBV7-9	TRBJ2-3	CASSFGGAGGDTQYF	TGTGCCAGCAGCTTTGGAGGGGCCGGAGGAGATACGCAGTATTTT
-	TRBD2	TRBV30	TRBJ2-7	CAWSVLSSGTYEQYF	TGTGCCTGGAGTGTACTGTCTAGCGGGACCTACGAGCAGTACTTC
-	TRBD1	TRBV9	TRBJ2-7	CASSAGGQGAVYEQYF	TGTGCCAGCAGCGCCGGAGGACAGGGGGCCGTCTACGAGCAGTACTTC
once	-	TRBV6-9	TRBJ1-3	CASSMGTGNTIYF	TGTGCCAGCTCAATGGGTACTGGAAACACCATATATTTT
once	-	TRBV29-1	TRBJ2-7	CSVAGGGYEQYF	TGCAGCGTTGCCGGAGGTGGGTACGAGCAGTACTTC
-	-	TRBV18	TRBJ2-3	CASSEGLESTDTQYF	TGTGCCAGCTCAGAGGGACTGGAAAGCACAGATACGCAGTATTTT
-	-	TRBV5-1	TRBJ2-5	CASSLALKETQYF	TGCGCCAGCAGTCTAGCGTTAAAAGAGACCCAGTACTTC
-	-	TRBV15	TRBJ2-2	CATSRGALATGELFF	TGTGCCACCAGCAGAGGTGCCCTAGCGACCGGGGAGCTGTTTTTT
-	TRBD1	TRBV10-3	TRBJ1-2	CAISERDRAPLSF	TGTGCCATCAGTGAAAGGGACAGGGCCCCTCTTTCCTTC
-	TRBD2	TRBV4-1	TRBJ2-3	CASSLRERGSTDTQYF	TGCGCCAGCAGCCTCCGCGAGCGGGGGAGCACAGATACGCAGTATTTT
-	-	TRBV9	TRBJ1-2	CASSVDPGDPYGYTF	TGTGCCAGCAGCGTAGACCCGGGTGATCCCTATGGCTACACCTTC
-	-	TRBV5-1	TRBJ2-1	CASSLTGAPDEQFF	TGCGCCAGCAGCTTGACCGGGGCTCCGGATGAGCAGTTCTTC
-	TRBD1	TRBV7-9	TRBJ1-5	CASSGTGLGSNQPQHF	TGTGCCAGCAGCGGGACAGGGCTCGGGAGCAATCAGCCCCAGCATTTT
-	-	TRBV6-5	TRBJ2-5	CASSSPLGAAQYF	TGTGCCAGCAGTTCCCCTCTCGGAGCGGCCCAGTACTTC
-	TRBD1	TRBV13	TRBJ2-6	CASSWAYRGGANVLTF	TGTGCCAGCAGCTGGGCCTACAGGGGTGGGGCCAACGTCCTGACTTTC
-	TRBD2	TRBV2	TRBJ2-5	CASSDGLAGTQTQYF	TGTGCCAGCAGCGACGGACTAGCGGGAACCCAGACCCAGTACTTC
-	-	TRBV19	TRBJ1-4	CASSRGDEKLFF	TGTGCCAGTAGCCGAGGGGACGAAAAACTGTTTTTT
-	TRBD2	TRBV27	TRBJ2-1	CASKTSGDYNEQFF	TGTGCCAGCAAAACTAGCGGGGATTACAATGAGCAGTTCTTC
-	-	TRBV21-1	TRBJ1-5	CASSKARRAVGNQPQHF	TGTGCCAGCAGCAAAGCGAGAAGGGCAGTGGGCAATCAGCCCCAGCATTTT
-	TRBD2	TRBV29-1	TRBJ2-1	CSVLRTSGGTYNEQFF	TGCAGCGTTCTCCGAACTAGCGGGGGGACCTACAATGAGCAGTTCTTC
once	-	TRBV6-5	TRBJ1-1	CASSYSGGGTEAFF	TGTGCCAGCAGTTACTCCGGGGGAGGAACTGAAGCTTTCTTT
-	TRBD2	TRBV6-6	TRBJ2-3	CASSLGTSGGTDTQYF	TGTGCCAGCAGTCTTGGGACTAGCGGGGGCACAGATACGCAGTATTTT
-	TRBD1	TRBV7-2	TRBJ1-3	CASSLAGGYLQGSSGNTIYF	TGTGCCAGCAGCTTAGCTGGCGGGTATTTACAGGGGAGCTCTGGAAACACCATATATTTT
once	-	TRBV29-1	TRBJ2-3	CSVERAGEGGDTQYF	TGCAGCGTCGAGCGCGCGGGAGAGGGGGGGGATACGCAGTATTTT
-	-	TRBV6-5	TRBJ1-2	CASSYSLVQSGYTF	TGTGCCAGCAGTTACTCTCTTGTGCAGTCTGGCTACACCTTC
-	-	TRBV9	TRBJ1-2	CASSVRVNYGYTF	TGTGCCAGCAGCGTCAGGGTAAACTATGGCTACACCTTC
-	TRBD1	TRBV6-6	TRBJ1-1	CASRQDREGTEAFF	TGTGCCAGCAGACAGGACAGGGAAGGGACTGAAGCTTTCTTT